Listed below are T cell receptor beta chains from one sample, sequenced in a study of T cell responses to AZD1222 COVID-19 vaccine. Method: immunoSEQ multiplex PCR; TCRdb's copy keeps in-frame clones and lacks some. Of around 150,000 clones listed, 94% are singletons. The sequenced sample was peripheral blood, obtained on day 0 of AZD1222 vaccination. These receptors came from an adult in good health. The CDR3 runs from the conserved cysteine through the conserved F or W. D genes are given only for firm matches. Clone size is given for some rows only: seen once, a few or many times, or a class if the clone is expanded.

j_call,d_call,v_call,clone_size,cdr3_length,cdr3_nt,cdr3_aa
TRBJ1-1,.,TRBV2,.,12,TGTGCCAGCAGTGTCCGGAACACTGAAGCTTTCTTT,CASSVRNTEAFF
TRBJ1-5,.,TRBV28,.,14,TGTGCCAGCAGTTATGGCCGCCCCCCCCAGCCCCAGCATTTT,CASSYGRPPQPQHF
TRBJ2-3,.,TRBV13,.,16,TGTGCCAGCAGCTTAGGCTTGCAGGTTAGCACAGATACGCAGTATTTT,CASSLGLQVSTDTQYF
TRBJ2-1,.,TRBV6-4,.,14,TGTGCCAGCAGTGAATCGGAACTAGCAAACGAGCAGTTCTTC,CASSESELANEQFF
TRBJ2-1,TRBD2,TRBV3-1/TRBV3-2,.,14,TGTGCCAGCAGCCAAAATAGCGGGCTGGGCATTCGGTTCTTC,CASSQNSGLGIRFF
TRBJ1-1,.,TRBV19,.,13,TGTGCCAGTAGCGACGGGGTTTACACTGAAGCTTTCTTT,CASSDGVYTEAFF
TRBJ1-5,.,TRBV19,.,15,TGTGCCAGTAGTATAGTCGGGACACACAATCAGCCCCAGCATTTT,CASSIVGTHNQPQHF
TRBJ1-1,.,TRBV27,.,15,TGTGCCAGCAGTTTTTCTCGGTGGTCGAACACTGAAGCTTTCTTT,CASSFSRWSNTEAFF
TRBJ2-3,.,TRBV7-9,.,15,TGTGCCAGCAGTAGTATCCTCCCGCGGCCAGATACGCAGTATTTT,CASSSILPRPDTQYF
TRBJ1-1,.,TRBV7-2,.,13,TGTGCCAGCAGCTCACAAGGGGGGACTGAAGCTTTCTTT,CASSSQGGTEAFF
TRBJ1-2,.,TRBV4-3,.,17,TGCGCCAGCAGCCAAGATTTTCGGGGACTCTCAAACTATGGCTACACCTTC,CASSQDFRGLSNYGYTF
TRBJ1-2,TRBD1,TRBV19,.,15,TGTGCCAGTAGTACAACCGGGACAGGAGTATATGGCTACACCTTC,CASSTTGTGVYGYTF
TRBJ1-2,.,TRBV11-2,once,15,TGTGCCAGCAGTTCGAGTGGGTGGACTAACTATGGCTACACCTTC,CASSSSGWTNYGYTF
TRBJ2-1,.,TRBV10-3,.,15,TGTGCCATCAGCGGCAGTACAGTATCCTACAATGAGCAGTTCTTC,CAISGSTVSYNEQFF
TRBJ1-3,.,TRBV14,.,15,TGTGCCAGCAGCCCTAATGAAGGGATGGGAAACACCATATATTTT,CASSPNEGMGNTIYF
TRBJ1-1,.,TRBV6-2/TRBV6-3,.,13,TGTGCCAGCAGTCCGGGCTTGAACACTGAAGCTTTCTTT,CASSPGLNTEAFF
TRBJ1-5,TRBD1,TRBV19,.,15,TGTGCCAGTAGTATCAAGGGGGCGGTTTACCAGCCCCAGCATTTT,CASSIKGAVYQPQHF
TRBJ2-1,.,TRBV7-2,few,14,TGTGCCAGCAGCTGGGGCTTAGGCCCCGATGAGCAGTTCTTC,CASSWGLGPDEQFF
TRBJ1-2,.,TRBV15,.,14,TGTGCCACCAGCAGAGAGGAGGGTAACTATGGCTACACCTTC,CATSREEGNYGYTF
TRBJ1-2,TRBD1,TRBV7-2,.,14,TGTGCCAGCAGTCCGGGGACAGGGCCTTACGGCTACACCTTC,CASSPGTGPYGYTF